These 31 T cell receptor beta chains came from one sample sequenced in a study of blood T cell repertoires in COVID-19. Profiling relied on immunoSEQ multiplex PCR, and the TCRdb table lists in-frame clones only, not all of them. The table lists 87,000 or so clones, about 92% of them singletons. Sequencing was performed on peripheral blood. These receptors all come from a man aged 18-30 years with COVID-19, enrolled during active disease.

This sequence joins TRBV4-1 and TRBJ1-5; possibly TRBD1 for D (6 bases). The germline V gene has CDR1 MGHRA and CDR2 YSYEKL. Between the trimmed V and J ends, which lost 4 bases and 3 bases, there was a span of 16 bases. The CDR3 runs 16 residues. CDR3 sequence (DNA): TGCGCCAGCAGCCCCATGTACCGGGACATCAATCAGCCCCAGCATTTT. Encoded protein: CASSPMYRDINQPQHF.

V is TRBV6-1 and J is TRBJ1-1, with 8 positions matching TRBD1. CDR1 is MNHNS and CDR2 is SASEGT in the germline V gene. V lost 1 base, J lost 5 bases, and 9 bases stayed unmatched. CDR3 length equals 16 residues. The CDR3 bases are TGTGCCAGCAGTGAAGGAGCCGCACAGGGGGGGACTGAAGCTTTCTTT. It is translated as CASSEGAAQGGTEAFF.

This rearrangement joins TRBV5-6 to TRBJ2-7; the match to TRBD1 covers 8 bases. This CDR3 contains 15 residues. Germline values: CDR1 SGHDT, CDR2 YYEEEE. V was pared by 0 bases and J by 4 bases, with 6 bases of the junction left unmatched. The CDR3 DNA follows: TGTGCCAGCAGCTTGGGACAGGGGATAGGGTACGAGCAGTACTTC. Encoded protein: CASSLGQGIGYEQYF. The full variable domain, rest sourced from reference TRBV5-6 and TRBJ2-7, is DAGVTQSPTHLIKTRGQQVTLRCSPKSGHDTVSWYQQALGQGPQFIFQYYEEEERQRGNFPDRFSGHQFPNYSSELNVNALLLGDSALYLCASSLGQGIGYEQYFGPGTRLTVT.

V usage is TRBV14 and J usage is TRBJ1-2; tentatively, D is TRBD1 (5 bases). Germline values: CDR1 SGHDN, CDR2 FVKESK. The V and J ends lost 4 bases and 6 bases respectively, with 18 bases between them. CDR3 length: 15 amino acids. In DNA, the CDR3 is TGTGCCAGCAGCCTTACGGGGGGAGAAGAGAATGGCTACACCTTC. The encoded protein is CASSLTGGEENGYTF.

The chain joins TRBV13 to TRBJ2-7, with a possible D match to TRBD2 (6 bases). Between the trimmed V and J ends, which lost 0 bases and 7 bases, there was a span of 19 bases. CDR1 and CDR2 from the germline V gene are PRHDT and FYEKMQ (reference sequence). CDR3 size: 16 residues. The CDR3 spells CASSLGYVISGGEQYF. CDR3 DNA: TGTGCCAGCAGCTTAGGTTATGTGATCTCCGGGGGAGAGCAGTACTTC.

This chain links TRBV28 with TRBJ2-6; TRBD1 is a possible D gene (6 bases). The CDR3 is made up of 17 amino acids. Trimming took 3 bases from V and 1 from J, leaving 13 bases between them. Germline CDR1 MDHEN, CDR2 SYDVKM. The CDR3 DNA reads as TGTGCCAGCAGTTTTGGACAGCTACGTTCTGGGGCCAACGTCCTGACTTTC. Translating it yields CASSFGQLRSGANVLTF.

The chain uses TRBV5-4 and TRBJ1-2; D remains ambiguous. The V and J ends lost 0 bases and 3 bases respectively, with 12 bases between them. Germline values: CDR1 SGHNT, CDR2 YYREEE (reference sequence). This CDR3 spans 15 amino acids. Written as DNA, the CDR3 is TGTGCCAGCAGCTTGGGGCGGAACTCTCACTATGGCTACACCTTC. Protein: CASSLGRNSHYGYTF.

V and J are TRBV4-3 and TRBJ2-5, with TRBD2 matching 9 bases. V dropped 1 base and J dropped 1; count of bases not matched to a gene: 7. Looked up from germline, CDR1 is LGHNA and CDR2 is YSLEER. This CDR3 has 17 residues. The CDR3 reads CASSQVPSGNIQETQYF. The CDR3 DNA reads TGCGCCAGCAGCCAAGTACCTAGCGGGAATATCCAAGAGACCCAGTACTTC.

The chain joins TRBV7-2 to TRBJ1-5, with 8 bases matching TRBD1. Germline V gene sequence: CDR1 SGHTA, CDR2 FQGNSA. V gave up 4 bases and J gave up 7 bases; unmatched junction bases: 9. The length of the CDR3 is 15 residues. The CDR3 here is CASSSGQGVWQPQHF. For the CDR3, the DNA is TGTGCCAGCAGCTCCGGACAGGGCGTGTGGCAGCCCCAGCATTTT. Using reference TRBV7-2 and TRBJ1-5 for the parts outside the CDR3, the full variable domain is GAGVSQSPSNKVTEKGKDVELRCDPISGHTALYWYRQSLGQGLEFLIYFQGNSAPDKSGLPSDRFSAERTGGSVSTLTIQRTQQEDSAVYLCASSSGQGVWQPQHFGDGTRLSIL.

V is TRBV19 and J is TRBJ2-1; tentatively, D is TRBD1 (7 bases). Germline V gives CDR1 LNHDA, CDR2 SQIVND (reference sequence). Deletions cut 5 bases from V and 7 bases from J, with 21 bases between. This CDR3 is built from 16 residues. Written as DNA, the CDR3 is TGTGCCAGTAGTCCGCAGGGGGGATCGACTAGTAATGAGCAGTTCTTC. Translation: CASSPQGGSTSNEQFF.

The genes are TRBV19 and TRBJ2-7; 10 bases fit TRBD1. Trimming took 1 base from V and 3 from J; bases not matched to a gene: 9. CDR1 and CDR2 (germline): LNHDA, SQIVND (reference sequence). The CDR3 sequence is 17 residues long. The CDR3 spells CASSIGAPGQGIYEQYF. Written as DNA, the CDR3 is TGTGCCAGTAGTATAGGGGCACCGGGACAGGGGATCTACGAGCAGTACTTC.

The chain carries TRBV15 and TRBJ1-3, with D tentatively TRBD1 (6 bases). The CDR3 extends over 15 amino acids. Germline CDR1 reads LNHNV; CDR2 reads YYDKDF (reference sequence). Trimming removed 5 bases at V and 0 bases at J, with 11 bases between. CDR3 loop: CATSLRGTSGNTIYF. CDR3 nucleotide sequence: TGTGCCACCAGCCTTAGGGGGACCTCTGGAAACACCATATATTTT.

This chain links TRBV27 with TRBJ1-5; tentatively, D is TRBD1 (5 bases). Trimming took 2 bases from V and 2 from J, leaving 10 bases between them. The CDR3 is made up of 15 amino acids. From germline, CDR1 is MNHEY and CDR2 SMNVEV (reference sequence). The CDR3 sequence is CASSLAGYGNQPQHF. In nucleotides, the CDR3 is TGTGCCAGCAGTTTAGCAGGGTACGGCAATCAGCCCCAGCATTTT.

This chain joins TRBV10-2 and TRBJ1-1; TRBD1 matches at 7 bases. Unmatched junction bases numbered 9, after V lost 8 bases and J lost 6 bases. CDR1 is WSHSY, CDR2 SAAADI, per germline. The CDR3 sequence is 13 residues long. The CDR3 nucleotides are TGCGCCAGCGGAGTACGAGGGGGCTCTGAAGCTTTCTTT. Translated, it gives CASGVRGGSEAFF.

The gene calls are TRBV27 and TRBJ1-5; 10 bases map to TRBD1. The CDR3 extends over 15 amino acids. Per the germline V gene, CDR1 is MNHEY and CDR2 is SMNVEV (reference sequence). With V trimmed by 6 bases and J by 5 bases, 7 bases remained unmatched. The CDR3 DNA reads TGTGCCAGCAGAGCCGGGACAGGGGATCATCAGCCCCAGCATTTT. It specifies CASRAGTGDHQPQHF.

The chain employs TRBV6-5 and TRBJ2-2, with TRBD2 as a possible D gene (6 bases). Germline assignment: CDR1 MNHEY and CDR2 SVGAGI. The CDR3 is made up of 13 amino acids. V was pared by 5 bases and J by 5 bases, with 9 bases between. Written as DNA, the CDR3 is TGTGCCAGCAGTCTCGGGACTACCGGGGAGCTGTTTTTT. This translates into CASSLGTTGELFF.

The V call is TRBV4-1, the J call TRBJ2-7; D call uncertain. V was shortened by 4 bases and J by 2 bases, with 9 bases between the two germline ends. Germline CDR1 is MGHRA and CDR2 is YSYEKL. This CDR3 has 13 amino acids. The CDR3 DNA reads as TGCGCCAGCAGCCCCCGTTCTGCCTACGAGCAGTACTTC. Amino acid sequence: CASSPRSAYEQYF.

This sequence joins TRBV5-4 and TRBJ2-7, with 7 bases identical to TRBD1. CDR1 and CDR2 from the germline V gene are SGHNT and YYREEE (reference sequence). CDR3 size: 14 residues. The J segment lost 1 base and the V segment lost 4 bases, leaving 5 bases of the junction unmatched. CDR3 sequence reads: CASSLGQASYEQYF. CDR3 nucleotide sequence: TGTGCCAGCAGCCTCGGACAGGCGTCCTACGAGCAGTACTTC.

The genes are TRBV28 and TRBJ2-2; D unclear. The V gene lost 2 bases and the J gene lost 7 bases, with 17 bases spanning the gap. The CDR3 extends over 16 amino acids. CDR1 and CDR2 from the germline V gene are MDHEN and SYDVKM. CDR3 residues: CASSLLGLGSFGELFF. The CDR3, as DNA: TGTGCCAGCAGTTTACTCGGGTTAGGAAGCTTCGGGGAGCTGTTTTTT.

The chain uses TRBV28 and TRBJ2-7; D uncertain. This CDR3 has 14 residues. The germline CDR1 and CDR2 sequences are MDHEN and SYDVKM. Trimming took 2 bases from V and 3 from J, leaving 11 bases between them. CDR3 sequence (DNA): TGTGCCAGCAGTTTACGGCCAGGCTTCTACGAGCAGTACTTC. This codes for CASSLRPGFYEQYF.

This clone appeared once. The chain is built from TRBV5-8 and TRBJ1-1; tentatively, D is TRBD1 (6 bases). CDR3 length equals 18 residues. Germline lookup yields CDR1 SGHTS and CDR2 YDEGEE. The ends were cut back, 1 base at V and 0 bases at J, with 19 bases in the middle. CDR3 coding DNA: TGTGCCAGCAGCTTGAATGGGCAGGGGAGTTTCATGAACACTGAAGCTTTCTTT. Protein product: CASSLNGQGSFMNTEAFF.

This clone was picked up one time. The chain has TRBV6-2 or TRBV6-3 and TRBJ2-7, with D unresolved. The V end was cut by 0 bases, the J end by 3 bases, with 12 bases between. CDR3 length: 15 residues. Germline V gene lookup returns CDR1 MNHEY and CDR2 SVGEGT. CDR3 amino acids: CASSYSRVSGYEQYF. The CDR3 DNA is TGTGCCAGCAGTTACTCACGAGTTTCTGGCTACGAGCAGTACTTC.

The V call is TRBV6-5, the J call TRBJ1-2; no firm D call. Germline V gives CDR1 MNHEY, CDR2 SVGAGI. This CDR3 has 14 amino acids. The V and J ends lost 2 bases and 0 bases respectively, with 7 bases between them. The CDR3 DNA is TGTGCCAGCAGTTACGGGCAGTCTAACTATGGCTACACCTTC. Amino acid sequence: CASSYGQSNYGYTF.

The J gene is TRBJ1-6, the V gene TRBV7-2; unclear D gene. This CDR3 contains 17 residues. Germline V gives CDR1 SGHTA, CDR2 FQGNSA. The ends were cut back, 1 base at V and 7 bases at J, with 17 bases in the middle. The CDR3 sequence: CASSLEPGLRGNSPLHF. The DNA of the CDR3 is TGTGCCAGCAGCTTAGAACCCGGTCTCAGAGGGAATTCACCCCTCCACTTT.

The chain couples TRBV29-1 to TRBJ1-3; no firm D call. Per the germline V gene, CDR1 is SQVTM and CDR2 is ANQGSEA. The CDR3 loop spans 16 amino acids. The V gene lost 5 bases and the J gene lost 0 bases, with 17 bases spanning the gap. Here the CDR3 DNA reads TGCAGCGTTCTTTTCCCCACGGAGAGCTCTGGAAACACCATATATTTT. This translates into CSVLFPTESSGNTIYF.

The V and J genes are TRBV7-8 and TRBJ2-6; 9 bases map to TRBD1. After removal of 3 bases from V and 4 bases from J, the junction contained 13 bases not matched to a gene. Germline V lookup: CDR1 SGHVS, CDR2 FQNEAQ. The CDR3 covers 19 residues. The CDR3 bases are TGTGCCAGCAGCTTCCCTCCACAGGGGGCTACGAGAGGGGCCAACGTCCTGACTTTC. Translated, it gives CASSFPPQGATRGANVLTF.

In DNA, the CDR3 is TGTGCCAGCAGCGCTAGGGGAAGCCGCAATCAGCCCCAGCATTTT. Its translation: CASSARGSRNQPQHF. The rearrangement uses TRBV5-6 and TRBJ1-5; TRBD1 might be the D (5 bases). CDR1 is SGHDT and CDR2 is YYEEEE in the germline V gene. V shed 4 bases and J shed 2 bases, with 13 bases lying between them. This CDR3 is built from 15 residues.

The CDR3 loop reads CASSLSGDRADYGYTF. The CDR3 DNA is TGTGCCAGCTCACTGTCGGGGGACAGGGCTGACTATGGCTACACCTTC. This chain links TRBV18 with TRBJ1-2, with 9 bases identical to TRBD1. V lost 4 bases, J lost 3 bases, and 9 bases stayed unmatched. This CDR3 is built from 16 residues. Germline CDR1 reads KGHSH; CDR2 reads LQKENI. Based on the CDR3 plus reference TRBV18 and TRBJ1-2, the full variable domain is NAGVMQNPRHLVRRRGQEARLRCSPMKGHSHVYWYRQLPEEGLKFMVYLQKENIIDESGMPKERFSAEFPKEGPSILRIQQVVRGDSAAYFCASSLSGDRADYGYTFGSGTRLTVV.

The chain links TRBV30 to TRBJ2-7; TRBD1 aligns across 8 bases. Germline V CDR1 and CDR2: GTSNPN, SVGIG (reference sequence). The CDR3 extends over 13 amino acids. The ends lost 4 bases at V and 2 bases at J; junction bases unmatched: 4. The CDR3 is CAWTSDRAYEQYF. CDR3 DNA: TGTGCCTGGACCTCGGACAGGGCCTACGAGCAGTACTTC.

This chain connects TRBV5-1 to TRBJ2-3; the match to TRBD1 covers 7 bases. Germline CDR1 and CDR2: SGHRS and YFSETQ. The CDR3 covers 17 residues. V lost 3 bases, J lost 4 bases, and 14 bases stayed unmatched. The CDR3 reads CASSSGQNRGWPDTQYF. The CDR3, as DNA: TGCGCCAGCAGCTCCGGGCAAAACAGGGGCTGGCCAGATACGCAGTATTTT.

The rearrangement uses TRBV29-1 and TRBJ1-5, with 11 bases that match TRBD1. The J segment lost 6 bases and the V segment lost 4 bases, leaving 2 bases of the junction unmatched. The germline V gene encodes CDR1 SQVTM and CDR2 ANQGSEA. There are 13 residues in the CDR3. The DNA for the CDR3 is TGCAGCGTTGGGACAGGGGGCAGTCAGCCCCAGCATTTT. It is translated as CSVGTGGSQPQHF.